There are a few counts of the clone carrying this T cell receptor (beta chain). Its specificity is unknown. The authors isolated PBMCs from about 10 ml of fresh peripheral blood. The data were taken from a study of Graves' ophthalmopathy and Graves' hyperthyroidism. Points from the study as a whole: In blood appeared most of the expanded thyroid clonotypes whose frequency exceeded 0.001.

The germline gives CDR1 SGHRS, CDR2 YFSETQ. V was cut by 0 bases and J by 0 bases, with 12 bases left in between. The CDR3 has 16 residues. As the template, RNA transcripts were used to amplify TCR beta CDR3 regions. Following a first-round RT-PCR that used HTBI primers, a second-round multiplex PCR was carried out. TCRdb analysed the multiplex PCR reads with MiXCR anew, one entry per CDR3 protein. The sample lists some 350,000 distinct CDR3 sequences; 15% to 20% were seen once. This chain connects TRBV5-1 to TRBJ1-1; no definite D call. Sequencing input: peripheral blood. The sequence was obtained from an adult woman with stable Graves' hyperthyroidism. In DNA form, the CDR3 reads TGCGCCAGCAGCTTGGTCCAGAAAACCATGAACACTGAAGCTTTCTTT. It yields the protein CASSLVQKTMNTEAFF.